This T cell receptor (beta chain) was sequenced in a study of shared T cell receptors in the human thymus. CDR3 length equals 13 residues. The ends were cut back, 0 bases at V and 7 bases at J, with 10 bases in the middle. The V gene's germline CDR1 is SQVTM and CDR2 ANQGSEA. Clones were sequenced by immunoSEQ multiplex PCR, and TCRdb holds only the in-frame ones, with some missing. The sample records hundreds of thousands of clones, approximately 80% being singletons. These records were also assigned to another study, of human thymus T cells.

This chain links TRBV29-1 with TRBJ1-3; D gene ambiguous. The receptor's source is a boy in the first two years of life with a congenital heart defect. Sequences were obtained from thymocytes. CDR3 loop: CSVEDQINNTIYF. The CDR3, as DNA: TGCAGCGTTGAAGATCAGATTAATAACACCATATATTTT.